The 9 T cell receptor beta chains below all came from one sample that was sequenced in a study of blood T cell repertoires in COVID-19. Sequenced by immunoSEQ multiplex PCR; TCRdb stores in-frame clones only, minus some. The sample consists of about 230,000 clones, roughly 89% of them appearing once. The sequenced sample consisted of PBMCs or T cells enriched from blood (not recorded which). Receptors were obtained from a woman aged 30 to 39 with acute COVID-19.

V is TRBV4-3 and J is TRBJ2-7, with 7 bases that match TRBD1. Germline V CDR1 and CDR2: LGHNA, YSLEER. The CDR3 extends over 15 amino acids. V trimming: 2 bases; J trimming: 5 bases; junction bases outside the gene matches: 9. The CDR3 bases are TGCGCCAGCAGCCAATATGCACAGGGGTTCAACGAGCAGTACTTC. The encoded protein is CASSQYAQGFNEQYF.

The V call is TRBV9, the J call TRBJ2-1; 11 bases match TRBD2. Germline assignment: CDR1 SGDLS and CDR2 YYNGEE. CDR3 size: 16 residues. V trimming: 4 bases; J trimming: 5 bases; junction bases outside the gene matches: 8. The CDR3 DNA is TGTGCCAGCAGCATCCACCCGGGACTAGCGGACAATGAGCAGTTCTTC. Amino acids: CASSIHPGLADNEQFF. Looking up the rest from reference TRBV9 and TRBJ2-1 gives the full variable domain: DSGVTQTPKHLITATGQRVTLRCSPRSGDLSVYWYQQSLDQGLQFLIQYYNGEERAKGNILERFSAQQFPDLHSELNLSSLELGDSALYFCASSIHPGLADNEQFFGPGTRLTVL.

The CDR3, as DNA: TGTGCCAGCAGTTCGCAGTGGAGGACGAGCTCCTACAATGAGCAGTTCTTC. Translating it yields CASSSQWRTSSYNEQFF. The chain recombines TRBV28 with TRBJ2-1, with D possibly matching TRBD2 (5 bases). Germline-derived CDR1 and CDR2 are MDHEN and SYDVKM. The V end was cut by 4 bases, the J end by 0 bases, with 16 bases between. This CDR3 is built from 17 residues. The whole variable domain, remainder taken from reference TRBV28 and TRBJ2-1, is DVKVTQSSRYLVKRTGEKVFLECVQDMDHENMFWYRQDPGLGLRLIYFSYDVKMKEKGDIPEGYSVSREKKERFSLILESASTNQTSMYLCASSSQWRTSSYNEQFFGPGTRLTVL.

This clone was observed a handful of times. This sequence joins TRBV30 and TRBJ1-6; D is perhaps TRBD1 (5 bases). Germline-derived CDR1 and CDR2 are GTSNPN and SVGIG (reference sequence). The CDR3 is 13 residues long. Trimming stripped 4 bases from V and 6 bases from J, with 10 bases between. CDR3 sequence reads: CAWNDSPNSPLHF. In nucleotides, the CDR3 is TGTGCCTGGAACGACAGCCCTAATTCACCCCTCCACTTT. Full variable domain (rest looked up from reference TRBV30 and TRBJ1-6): SQTIHQWPATLVQPVGSPLSLECTVEGTSNPNLYWYRQAAGRGLQLLFYSVGIGQISSEVPQNLSASRPQDRQFILSSKKLLLSDSGFYLCAWNDSPNSPLHFGNGTRLTVT.

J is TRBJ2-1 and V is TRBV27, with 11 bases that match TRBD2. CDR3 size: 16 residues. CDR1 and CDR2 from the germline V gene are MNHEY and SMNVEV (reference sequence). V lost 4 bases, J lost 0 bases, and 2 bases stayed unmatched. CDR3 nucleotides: TGTGCCAGCAGTTCTAGCGGGGGGAGCTCCTACAATGAGCAGTTCTTC. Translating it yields CASSSSGGSSYNEQFF.

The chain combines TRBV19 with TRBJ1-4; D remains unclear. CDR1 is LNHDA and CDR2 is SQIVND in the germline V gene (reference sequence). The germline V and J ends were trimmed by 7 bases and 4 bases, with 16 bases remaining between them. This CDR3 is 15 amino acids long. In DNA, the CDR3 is TGTGCCAGTATGGGAGGCTCACGGGGTAATGAAAAACTGTTTTTT. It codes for CASMGGSRGNEKLFF.

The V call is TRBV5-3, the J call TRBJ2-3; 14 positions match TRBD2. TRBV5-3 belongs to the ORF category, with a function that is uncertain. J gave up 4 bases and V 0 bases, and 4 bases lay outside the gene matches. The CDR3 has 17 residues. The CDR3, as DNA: TGTGCCAGAAGCTTGGGTTTGACTAGCGGGGGGGCAGATACGCAGTATTTT. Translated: CARSLGLTSGGADTQYF.

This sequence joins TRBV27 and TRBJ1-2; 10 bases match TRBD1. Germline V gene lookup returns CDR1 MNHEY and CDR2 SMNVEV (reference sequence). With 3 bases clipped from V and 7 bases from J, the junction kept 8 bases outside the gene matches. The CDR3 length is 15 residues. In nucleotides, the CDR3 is TGTGCCAGCAGTTTGGGACAGGGGAACTTAGGTGGCTACACCTTC. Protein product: CASSLGQGNLGGYTF.

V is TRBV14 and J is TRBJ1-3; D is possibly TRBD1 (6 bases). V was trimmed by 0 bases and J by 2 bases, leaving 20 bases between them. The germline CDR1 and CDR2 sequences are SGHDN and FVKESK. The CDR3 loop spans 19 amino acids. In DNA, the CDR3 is TGTGCCAGCAGCCAAGATAGGCGAGGACAGCTACACCCTGGAAACACCATATATTTT. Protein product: CASSQDRRGQLHPGNTIYF.